This T cell receptor beta chain is from a study of response to subunit inactivated influenza vaccine. Study observations and caveats: After each seasonal influenza vaccination, few new T cells are recruited, the authors suggested.

Germline V gene lookup returns CDR1 SQVTM and CDR2 ANQGSEA. V was cut by 3 bases and J by 3 bases, with 5 bases left in between. The CDR3 covers 12 residues. This clonotype has a handful of counts. Its antigen remains unidentified. TCRdb passed the RT-PCR reads through MiXCR, listing each CDR3 protein once. The repertoire holds roughly 780,000 distinct CDR3 sequences, with about 18% as singletons. The TCR comes from a man aged 45-65 years who received an inactivated influenza vaccine. The V gene is TRBV29-1, the J gene TRBJ1-4, with D unresolved. Sequenced here: PBMCs from blood, sampled more than 4 days after vaccination. CDR3 bases: TGCAGCGTTGATGAGTCTAATGAAAAACTGTTTTTT. This encodes CSVDESNEKLFF.